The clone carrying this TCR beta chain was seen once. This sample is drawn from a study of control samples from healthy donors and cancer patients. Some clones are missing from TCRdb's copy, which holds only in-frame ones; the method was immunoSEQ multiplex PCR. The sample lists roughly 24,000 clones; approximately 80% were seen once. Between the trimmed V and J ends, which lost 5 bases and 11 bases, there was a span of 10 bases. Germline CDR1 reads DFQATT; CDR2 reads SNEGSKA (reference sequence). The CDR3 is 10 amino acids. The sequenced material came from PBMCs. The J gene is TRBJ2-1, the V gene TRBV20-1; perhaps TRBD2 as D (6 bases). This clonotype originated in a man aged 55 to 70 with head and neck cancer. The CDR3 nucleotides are TGCAGTGCTCCGAGCGGGCAGCAGTTCTTC. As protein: CSAPSGQQFF.